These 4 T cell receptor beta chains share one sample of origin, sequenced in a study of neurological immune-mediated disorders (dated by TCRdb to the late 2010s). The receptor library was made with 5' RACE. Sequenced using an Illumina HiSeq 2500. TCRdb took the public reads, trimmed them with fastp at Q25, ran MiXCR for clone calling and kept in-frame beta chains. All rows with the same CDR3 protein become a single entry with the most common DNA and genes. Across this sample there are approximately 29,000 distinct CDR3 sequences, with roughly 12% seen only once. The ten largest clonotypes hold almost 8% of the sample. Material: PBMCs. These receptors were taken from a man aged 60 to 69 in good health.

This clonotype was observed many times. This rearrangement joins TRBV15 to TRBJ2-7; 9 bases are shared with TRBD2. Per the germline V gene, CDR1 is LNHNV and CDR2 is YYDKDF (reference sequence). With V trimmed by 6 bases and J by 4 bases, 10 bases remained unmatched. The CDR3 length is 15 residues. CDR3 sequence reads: CATRAGAGGLYEQYF. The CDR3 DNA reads TGTGCCACCAGAGCCGGGGCGGGGGGGTTATACGAGCAGTACTTC.

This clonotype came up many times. The CDR3 nucleotides read TGTGCCAGCAGTGAATCTTGGCCATTGGGACCTGAAGCTTTCTTT. The encoded protein is CASSESWPLGPEAFF. The V and J genes are TRBV25-1 and TRBJ1-1; possible D gene TRBD1, 5 bases. CDR3 length equals 15 residues. CDR1 MGHDK and CDR2 SYGVNS come from the germline V gene. V lost 1 base, J lost 6 bases, and 15 bases lay in between. The full variable domain, rest sourced from reference TRBV25-1 and TRBJ1-1, is EADIYQTPRYLVIGTGKKITLECSQTMGHDKMYWYQQDPGMELHLIHYSYGVNSTEKGDLSSESTVSRIRTEHFPLTLESARPSHTSQYLCASSESWPLGPEAFFGQGTRLTVV.

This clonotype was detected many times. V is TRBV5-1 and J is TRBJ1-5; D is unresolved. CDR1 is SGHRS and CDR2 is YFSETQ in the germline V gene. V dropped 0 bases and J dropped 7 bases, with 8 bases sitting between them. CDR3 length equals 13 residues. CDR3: CASSLEVGQPQHF. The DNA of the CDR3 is TGCGCCAGCAGCTTGGAGGTGGGGCAGCCCCAGCATTTT.

The CDR3 DNA sequence: TGTGCCAGCAGCACTACTCCCACCGGGGAGCTGTTTTTT. This codes for CASSTTPTGELFF. This sequence joins TRBV27 and TRBJ2-2; D is ambiguous. With 6 bases removed from V and 4 bases from J, the gap between germline ends came to 9 bases. CDR1 is MNHEY, CDR2 SMNVEV, per germline (reference sequence). The length of the CDR3 is 13 residues.